This T cell receptor beta chain was obtained from a study of CD8 T cells in ankylosing spondylitis. Points from the study as a whole: Clones tied to disease were said to be significantly enriched in matched ankylosing spondylitis synovial fluid. A motif in TCR beta, a set of eight highly homologous variants, appeared characteristic of ankylosing spondylitis blood.

TCRdb analysed the 5' RACE reads with MiXCR anew, one entry per CDR3 protein. The data show 36,000 or so distinct CDR3 sequences, roughly 13% seen once. Many counts were recorded for this clonotype. Its antigen is still unknown. This CDR3 spans 16 amino acids. V was clipped by 6 bases and J by 1 base, with 18 bases between them. In germline, CDR1 is DFQATT, CDR2 SNEGSKA (reference sequence). Sequencing was done on a sample of synovial fluid, either unsorted or a sorted T cell fraction (not recorded which). The sequence was collected from a male donor with ankylosing spondylitis. V and J are TRBV20-1 and TRBJ2-2; the D gene is possibly TRBD1 (6 bases). The CDR3 DNA is TGCAGTGCCCCCCTGCTCTGGGACAAGAACACCGGGGAGCTGTTTTTT. It specifies CSAPLLWDKNTGELFF.